One sample yielded the 22 T cell receptor beta chains listed below, sequenced in a study of spatial heterogeneity in lung cancer. The time point was: sample taken at primary tumor resection. TCRdb reanalysed the 5' RACE reads using MiXCR and keeps one entry per CDR3 protein. The profile shows about 20,000 distinct CDR3 sequences, 6% to 9% of them singletons. General study points: Within tumors, counts of expanded alpha and beta TCRs tracked tumor mutation counts.

These receptors lack a known antigen. The sequencing here drew on lung tumor tissue, taken at surgery. These receptors all stem from a male donor with early-stage non-small cell lung cancer.

This clonotype was seen many times. This chain links TRBV5-1 with TRBJ1-1; 7 nucleotides match TRBD1. Germline CDR1 is SGHRS and CDR2 is YFSETQ. There are 16 residues in the CDR3. V shed 1 base and J 3 bases; nucleotides not matched to a gene: 9. CDR3 DNA: TGCGCCAGCAGCTTGTGGGGAGGACAGGAGTACACTGAAGCTTTCTTT. Protein sequence: CASSLWGGQEYTEAFF.

There are many counts of this clonotype. This chain uses TRBV6-6 with TRBJ1-5, with D perhaps matching TRBD1 (5 bases). The CDR3 extends over 21 amino acids. The germline V gene has CDR1 MNHNY and CDR2 SVGAGI (reference sequence). The V and J ends lost 0 bases and 2 bases respectively, with 26 bases between them. CDR3: CASSYSGWGRELPRGNQPQHF. The CDR3 nucleotides are TGTGCCAGCAGTTACTCTGGTTGGGGCAGGGAGCTACCCAGGGGCAATCAGCCCCAGCATTTT.

The chain recombines TRBV7-6 with TRBJ2-3; the D is unclear. The CDR3 covers 16 residues. The V gene's germline CDR1 is SGHVS and CDR2 FNYEAQ. Trimming removed 1 base from V and 2 bases from J, with 13 bases in between. The CDR3 protein is CASSLGLGGPTDTQYF. CDR3 coding DNA: TGTGCCAGCAGCTTAGGTCTGGGCGGCCCCACAGATACGCAGTATTTT.

The rearrangement uses TRBV7-8 and TRBJ2-1; 9 bases are shared with TRBD2. CDR3 length equals 15 residues. V was pared by 8 bases and J by 4 bases, with 9 bases of the junction left unmatched. Germline values: CDR1 SGHVS, CDR2 FQNEAQ. CDR3 loop: CASGGGAGGYNEQFF. The CDR3 nucleotides read TGTGCCAGCGGGGGAGGAGCGGGGGGTTACAATGAGCAGTTCTTC.

This clonotype was observed many times. The chain recombines TRBV5-1 with TRBJ1-1; 7 bases line up with TRBD1. This CDR3 comprises 17 residues. The trim removed 3 bases at V and 3 bases at J, leaving 14 bases unmatched. In germline, CDR1 is SGHRS, CDR2 YFSETQ. The CDR3, as DNA: TGCGCCAGCAGCTCGAGTCCGGGACAGAGCTGGCACACTGAAGCTTTCTTT. Amino acids: CASSSSPGQSWHTEAFF.

The V call is TRBV18, the J call TRBJ2-1; D remains unclear. The ends were cut back, 3 bases at V and 7 bases at J, with 4 bases in the middle. Per the germline V gene, CDR1 is KGHSH and CDR2 is LQKENI. This CDR3 comprises 11 residues. The CDR3, as DNA: TGTGCCAGCTCACCCAGTAATGAGCAGTTCTTC. Amino acids: CASSPSNEQFF.

This clonotype occurred many times. This rearrangement joins TRBV27 to TRBJ1-6; TRBD1 aligns across 9 bases. CDR3 length: 14 amino acids. Germline values: CDR1 MNHEY, CDR2 SMNVEV (reference sequence). V lost 6 bases and J lost 3; bases outside the gene matches: 0. Here the CDR3 reads CASRGQGYNSPLHF. CDR3 coding DNA: TGTGCCAGCAGGGGACAGGGCTATAATTCACCCCTCCACTTT.

This clonotype has more than one count but fewer than ten. The chain links TRBV27 to TRBJ1-1; 7 bases are a match to TRBD1. This CDR3 is 17 amino acids long. Germline assignment: CDR1 MNHEY and CDR2 SMNVEV (reference sequence). V trimming: 6 bases; J trimming: 1 base; junction bases outside the gene matches: 14. CDR3 sequence (DNA): TGTGCCAGCAGCATTACGACAGGGATGGTAAGGAACACTGAAGCTTTCTTT. Its translation: CASSITTGMVRNTEAFF.

Ten or more counts support this clonotype. The V call is TRBV6-5, the J call TRBJ1-1, with 7 bases identical to TRBD1. J lost 0 bases, V lost 6 bases, and 7 bases had no gene match. CDR1 MNHEY and CDR2 SVGAGI come from the germline V gene. This CDR3 has 15 amino acids. The CDR3 DNA sequence: TGTGCCAGCAGGTCTGGACAGGAGATGAACACTGAAGCTTTCTTT. It specifies CASRSGQEMNTEAFF.

V gene TRBV10-3 combines with J gene TRBJ1-5, with no clear D. The CDR3 totals 17 residues. The ends were cut back, 0 bases at V and 2 bases at J, with 14 bases in the middle. Germline CDR1 and CDR2: ENHRY and SYGVKD. The CDR3 region has the DNA TGTGCCATCAGTGAGTCCGGGCCTCAAAGAGGCAATCAGCCCCAGCATTTT. Translation gives CAISESGPQRGNQPQHF.

The V and J genes are TRBV28 and TRBJ2-5; TRBD2 matches 9 bases. Losses at the gene ends were 5 bases for V and 2 bases for J; bases not matched to a gene: 6. The CDR3 runs to 15 residues. Looked up from germline, CDR1 is MDHEN and CDR2 is SYDVKM. The CDR3 protein is CASSGAAGGQETQYF. CDR3 DNA: TGTGCCAGCAGTGGGGCGGCGGGGGGGCAAGAGACCCAGTACTTC.

The table lists this clonotype with many counts. The chain uses TRBV7-3 and TRBJ2-7; D might be TRBD1 or TRBD2, each matching 5 bases. This CDR3 comprises 15 residues. Germline V gives CDR1 SGHTA, CDR2 FQGTGA. Trimming stripped 3 bases from V and 2 bases from J, with 14 bases between. The DNA for the CDR3 is TGTGCCAGCAGCTTTGCATGGGACGGACCCTACGAGCAGTACTTC. Its translation: CASSFAWDGPYEQYF.

The chain carries TRBV12-3 or TRBV12-4 and TRBJ2-7; a possible D gene is TRBD2 (6 bases). CDR3 length equals 16 residues. V was clipped by 6 bases and J by 0 bases, with 18 bases between them. Here the CDR3 reads CASSRMGLPSSYEQYF. In DNA, the CDR3 is TGTGCCAGCAGCCGAATGGGACTTCCGAGCTCCTACGAGCAGTACTTC.

There are many counts of this clonotype. The chain uses TRBV7-2 and TRBJ1-4, with a tentative D call TRBD1 (6 bases). The V and J ends lost 1 base and 0 bases respectively, with 15 bases between them. Germline V gene lookup returns CDR1 SGHTA and CDR2 FQGNSA. This CDR3 is built from 18 residues. The CDR3 bases are TGTGCCAGCAGCTTAGTCGCCCGCTGGACAGCAACTAATGAAAAACTGTTTTTT. Translated, it gives CASSLVARWTATNEKLFF.

Sample share makes this clonotype medium-sized. The chain is built from TRBV20-1 and TRBJ2-3, with D perhaps matching TRBD2 (6 bases). V was cut by 3 bases and J by 0 bases, with 13 bases left in between. This CDR3 region has 15 residues. CDR1 is DFQATT, CDR2 SNEGSKA, per germline (reference sequence). CDR3 DNA: TGCAGTGCTAGGAGGGACGGGGGAAGCACAGATACGCAGTATTTT. Translated: CSARRDGGSTDTQYF.

This clonotype has only a few counts. The chain recombines TRBV4-3 with TRBJ2-1, with D hard to call. This CDR3 contains 14 residues. CDR1 and CDR2 from the germline V gene are LGHNA and YSLEER. V was cut by 4 bases and J by 2 bases, with 9 bases left in between. This chain's CDR3 is CASSPPNTYNEQFF. DNA of the CDR3: TGCGCCAGCAGCCCCCCCAATACCTACAATGAGCAGTTCTTC.

The chain has TRBV6-1 and TRBJ2-1; 10 bases are a match to TRBD2. Trimming removed 2 bases from V and 6 bases from J; junction bases left unmatched: 4. Germline CDR1 MNHNS, CDR2 SASEGT. The CDR3 sequence is 15 residues long. CDR3 sequence: CASSERAGGGNEQFF. The CDR3 nucleotides read TGTGCCAGCAGTGAAAGAGCGGGGGGGGGCAATGAGCAGTTCTTC.

This clonotype was seen ten or more times. The chain employs TRBV4-1 and TRBJ1-5; D is ambiguous. CDR3 length: 16 residues. Germline CDR1 is MGHRA and CDR2 is YSYEKL. Trimming pared 0 bases from V and 2 bases from J, leaving 11 bases between. CDR3 bases: TGCGCCAGCAGCCAAGAAGAGTACTTGGGCAATCAGCCCCAGCATTTT. Amino acids: CASSQEEYLGNQPQHF.

The table lists this clonotype with many counts. This rearrangement joins TRBV5-1 to TRBJ1-1; no clear D gene. Germline-derived CDR1 and CDR2 are SGHRS and YFSETQ. This CDR3 has 13 residues. Trimming shortened V by 4 bases and J by 3 bases, and 10 bases separated the two germline ends. In DNA form, the CDR3 reads TGCGCCAGCAGCGGATGGATGGACACTGAAGCTTTCTTT. Translating it yields CASSGWMDTEAFF. Filled out from reference TRBV5-1 and TRBJ1-1, the complete variable domain reads KAGVTQTPRYLIKTRGQQVTLSCSPISGHRSVSWYQQTPGQGLQFLFEYFSETQRNKGNFPGRFSGRQFSNSRSEMNVSTLELGDSALYLCASSGWMDTEAFFGQGTRLTVV.

In its sample, this clonotype was seen a few times. This chain uses TRBV20-1 with TRBJ2-1, with a weak D call TRBD1 (5 bases). CDR3 length equals 15 residues. In germline, CDR1 is DFQATT, CDR2 SNEGSKA (reference sequence). Trimming left V 6 bases short and J 1 base short, with 16 bases between. The CDR3 DNA sequence: TGCAGTGCATATTGGTGGGGCTTTTCCTACAATGAGCAGTTCTTC. It translates to CSAYWWGFSYNEQFF.

This chain joins TRBV12-3 or TRBV12-4 and TRBJ1-2; 10 bases line up with TRBD1. The CDR3 has 15 amino acids. V dropped 5 bases and J dropped 4; count of bases not matched to a gene: 7. This CDR3 reads CASSVSGTGVYGYTF. CDR3 sequence (DNA): TGTGCCAGCAGTGTCTCCGGGACAGGGGTCTATGGCTACACCTTC.

Many counts were recorded for this clonotype. The chain links TRBV28 to TRBJ2-7; TRBD1 might be the D (6 bases). The CDR3 has 15 amino acids. Deletions cut 1 base from V and 2 bases from J, with 12 bases between. Per germline, CDR1 MDHEN and CDR2 SYDVKM. The CDR3 DNA reads TGTGCCAGCAGTTTATTAGGGGGTCCAACCTACGAGCAGTACTTC. Its protein product is CASSLLGGPTYEQYF.